This TCR beta chain was recorded in a study of blood T cell repertoires in COVID-19. On the study more broadly: Samples came from the United States, Italy and Spain, spanning acute and convalescent COVID-19.

The authors' processing: Estimates of nucleated cell counts were drawn from the amplification of reference gene primers. Assay used: immunoSEQ multiplex PCR; TCRdb lists only in-frame clones, some missing. From that table come the V and J calls and clone size; the DNA was used to work out D and trimming. The sample contains 300,000 or so clones, about 90% of which appear only once. Trimming pared 4 bases from V and 6 bases from J, leaving 13 bases between. The CDR3 has 12 amino acids. CDR1 and CDR2 from the germline V gene are GTSNPN and SVGIG (reference sequence). This clonotype was sampled from a woman in her 30s who had recovered from COVID-19. The chain has TRBV30 and TRBJ2-7; D is uncertain. The sequencing sample was made of PBMCs or T cells enriched from blood (not recorded which). CDR3 sequence: CAWMGLNGEQYF. In nucleotides, the CDR3 is TGTGCCTGGATGGGCTTGAATGGCGAGCAGTACTTC.